Presented here are 27 T cell receptor beta chains from one specimen sequenced in a study of cytomegalovirus exposure and HLA in healthy donors. 13 Jbeta primers and 60 Vbeta primers were used for the PCR. Sequencing was performed with immunoSEQ multiplex PCR; in TCRdb, only in-frame clones are kept and a portion is missing. The table has some 130,000 clones, 70% to 85% seen once. The material sequenced was PBMCs. Receptors originate from a male donor in good health and CMV-seropositive.

This clone showed up just once. This rearrangement joins TRBV6-6 to TRBJ2-5; D remains unclear. Germline CDR1 reads MNHNY; CDR2 reads SVGAGI (reference sequence). V lost 9 bases and J lost 2, with 13 bases in between. The CDR3 spans 13 residues. The CDR3 loop reads CASLMYLQETQYF. Written as DNA, the CDR3 is TGTGCCAGTCTAATGTACCTTCAAGAGACCCAGTACTTC.

The genes are TRBV10-3 and TRBJ2-5; 11 bases fit TRBD1. TRBJ2-7 explains the end of the DNA better; the J call may be wrong. Per the germline V gene, CDR1 is ENHRY and CDR2 is SYGVKD. CDR3 length: 14 amino acids. CDR3 nucleotides: TGTGCCATCAGTGGGACAGGGGGCCCCTACGAGCAGTACTTC. This encodes CAISGTGGPYEQYF.

V gene TRBV9 combines with J gene TRBJ1-2, with no clear D. This CDR3 is built from 14 residues. Trimming pared 3 bases from V and 3 bases from J, leaving 12 bases between. CDR1 is SGDLS, CDR2 YYNGEE, per germline. The CDR3 coding sequence is TGTGCCAGCAGCGATCCGGGTTTAGACTATGGCTACACCTTC. Protein sequence: CASSDPGLDYGYTF.

About this clone itself: The junction does not match germline at one end; this may be a read error. The genes are TRBV7-9 and TRBJ1-2; D is perhaps TRBD1 (5 bases). There are 11 residues in the CDR3. Germline V gene lookup returns CDR1 SEHNR and CDR2 FQNEAQ (reference sequence). The CDR3 DNA follows: TGTTCCAGCAGCTCAGGGTATGGCTACACCTTC. It is translated as CSSSSGYGYTF.

In this sample, this clone turned up a few times. The same CDR3 is also encoded by other DNA sequences in this sample. V gene TRBV12-2 combines with J gene TRBJ2-7; the table's D call, TRBD2, was not checked against the DNA. TRBV12-2 is recorded as a pseudogene. The CDR3 contains 17 residues. The DNA of the CDR3 is TGTGCAAGTCGCTTAGCGGGAGGATACATTTACGTCTACGAGCAGTACTTC. This encodes CASRLAGGYIYVYEQYF.

This clone occurred once. The rearrangement links TRBV5-4 to TRBJ2-3; TRBD2 agrees at 13 bases. Germline assignment: CDR1 SGHNT and CDR2 YYREEE (reference sequence). This CDR3 is built from 16 residues. V lost 3 bases, J lost 2 bases, and 3 bases stayed unmatched. The CDR3 DNA reads TGTGCCAGCAGCTCGGGACTAGCGGGACTCACAGATACGCAGTATTTT. Translated, it gives CASSSGLAGLTDTQYF.

The CDR3 nucleotides read TGTGCCAGCAGCGTAGGACTAGCGGGGGGACCCACAGATACGCAGTATTTT. Translating gives CASSVGLAGGPTDTQYF. J is TRBJ2-3 and V is TRBV11-1; TRBD2 matches at 14 bases. The CDR3 runs to 17 residues. CDR1 and CDR2 (germline): SGHAT, FQDESV (reference sequence). Trimming removed 5 bases from V and 2 bases from J; junction bases left unmatched: 6.

This clone was seen a handful of times. The genes are TRBV18 and TRBJ1-1; possibly TRBD1 for D (5 bases). The germline V and J ends were trimmed by 6 bases and 7 bases, with 12 bases remaining between them. Per germline, CDR1 KGHSH and CDR2 LQKENI. CDR3 size: 12 residues. CDR3 DNA: TGTGCCAGCTCCCCGACAGATAATGAAGCTTTCTTT. This encodes CASSPTDNEAFF.

CDR3 nucleotide sequence: TGTGCCAGCAGCGTTGAGGGCGGCACTGAAGCTTTCTTT. Protein sequence: CASSVEGGTEAFF. The chain carries TRBV9 and TRBJ1-1; D remains ambiguous. Germline values: CDR1 SGDLS, CDR2 YYNGEE. Trimming pared 2 bases from V and 4 bases from J, leaving 9 bases between. The CDR3 contains 13 residues.

This chain links TRBV5-5 with TRBJ2-3; D call uncertain. CDR1 is SGHKS, CDR2 YYEKEE, per germline (reference sequence). The CDR3 loop spans 12 amino acids. V dropped 4 bases and J dropped 4 bases, with 7 bases sitting between them. The CDR3 DNA sequence: TGTGCCAGCAGCACGCGATCAGATACGCAGTATTTT. Its protein product is CASSTRSDTQYF.

The DNA of the CDR3 is TGTGCCAGCAGTTTACGGGGGCGGGGGGATGGCTACACCTTC. It translates to CASSLRGRGDGYTF. The V and J genes are TRBV27 and TRBJ1-2; possible D gene TRBD1, 6 bases. Germline V gene lookup returns CDR1 MNHEY and CDR2 SMNVEV (reference sequence). The CDR3 length is 14 residues. V was shortened by 2 bases and J by 6 bases, with 13 bases between the two germline ends.

The rearrangement links TRBV5-1 to TRBJ2-3; D perhaps matches TRBD2 (5 bases). There are 15 residues in the CDR3. The V end was cut by 1 base, the J end by 4 bases, with 13 bases between. Germline V gene sequence: CDR1 SGHRS, CDR2 YFSETQ. The DNA for the CDR3 is TGCGCCAGCAGCTTGATCAGCGGTGGGCCAGATACGCAGTATTTT. It yields the protein CASSLISGGPDTQYF.

The J gene is TRBJ1-2, the V gene TRBV5-1; perhaps TRBD1 as D (5 bases). Trimming shortened V by 4 bases and J by 2 bases, and 12 bases separated the two germline ends. The CDR3 sequence is 14 residues long. The germline CDR1 and CDR2 sequences are SGHRS and YFSETQ. CDR3 nucleotide sequence: TGCGCCAGCAGCAATAGCAGGGTGAACTATGGCTACACCTTC. This codes for CASSNSRVNYGYTF.

The J gene is TRBJ2-6, the V gene TRBV5-4, with no clear D. The germline V gene has CDR1 SGHNT and CDR2 YYREEE (reference sequence). The V end lost 2 bases, the J end lost 0 bases, and 6 bases lay between the germline ends. This CDR3 is built from 15 residues. CDR3 nucleotide sequence: TGTGCCAGCAGCTTTAGTTCCTCTGGGGCCAACGTCCTGACTTTC. Protein: CASSFSSSGANVLTF.

The chain couples TRBV2 to TRBJ2-1; 8 bases match TRBD2. Per the germline V gene, CDR1 is SNHLY and CDR2 is FYNNEI. The CDR3 has 16 residues. Losses at the gene ends were 5 bases for V and 7 bases for J; bases not matched to a gene: 13. This CDR3 is CASSSRFSGIGNEQFF. The CDR3 nucleotides are TGTGCCAGCAGTTCTCGGTTTAGCGGGATCGGGAATGAGCAGTTCTTC. Full variable domain (remainder filled in from reference TRBV2 and TRBJ2-1): EPEVTQTPSHQVTQMGQEVILRCVPISNHLYFYWYRQILGQKVEFLVSFYNNEISEKSEIFDDQFSVERPDGSNFTLKIRSTKLEDSAMYFCASSSRFSGIGNEQFFGPGTRLTVL.

The genes are TRBV5-1 and TRBJ2-7, with D possibly TRBD1 on 6 matching bases. This CDR3 has 12 amino acids. CDR1 and CDR2 (germline): SGHRS, YFSETQ. V dropped 4 bases and J dropped 5 bases, with 10 bases sitting between them. CDR3 in DNA: TGCGCCAGCAGCGCAGGGGTTCACGAGCAGTACTTC. This translates into CASSAGVHEQYF.

This clone appeared a few times. This rearrangement joins TRBV11-2 to TRBJ2-1; 8 bases line up with TRBD1. The V and J ends lost 5 bases and 10 bases, in that order; junction bases with no gene match: 13. CDR3 length equals 15 residues. Germline assignment: CDR1 SGHAT and CDR2 FQNNGV. Here the CDR3 DNA reads TGTGCCAGCAGCGCGGTCAGGGGGCGCCGGGAAGAGCAGTTCTTC. Translation gives CASSAVRGRREEQFF.

V usage is TRBV6-6 and J usage is TRBJ1-5; 9 bases are a match to TRBD1. Germline lookup yields CDR1 MNHNY and CDR2 SVGAGI (reference sequence). The CDR3 has 14 residues. V lost 6 bases and J lost 5; bases outside the gene matches: 5. The CDR3 DNA is TGTGCCAGCAGGGGACAGGGAAAACATCAGCCCCAGCATTTT. Encoded protein: CASRGQGKHQPQHF.

The rearrangement joins TRBV29-1 to TRBJ2-5; a weak D match, TRBD1 (5 bases). V gave up 5 bases and J gave up 2 bases, with 9 bases separating them. CDR1 and CDR2 from the germline V gene are SQVTM and ANQGSEA. The length of the CDR3 is 12 residues. The CDR3 sequence: CSVSRQQETQYF. The CDR3 DNA reads as TGCAGCGTTTCCCGACAGCAAGAGACCCAGTACTTC.

A single count supports this clone. The rearrangement joins TRBV5-1 to TRBJ2-1; the match to TRBD1 covers 11 bases. CDR3 size: 18 residues. CDR1 and CDR2 (germline): SGHRS, YFSETQ. Unmatched junction bases numbered 12, after V lost 6 bases and J lost 1 base. This chain's CDR3 is CASKGTGGTEASYNEQFF. The DNA of the CDR3 is TGCGCCAGCAAGGGGACAGGGGGAACGGAAGCGTCCTACAATGAGCAGTTCTTC. Supplemented by reference TRBV5-1 and TRBJ2-1, the full variable domain reads KAGVTQTPRYLIKTRGQQVTLSCSPISGHRSVSWYQQTPGQGLQFLFEYFSETQRNKGNFPGRFSGRQFSNSRSEMNVSTLELGDSALYLCASKGTGGTEASYNEQFFGPGTRLTVL.

The chain is built from TRBV9 and TRBJ2-1; a possible D gene is TRBD2 (5 bases). The germline V gene has CDR1 SGDLS and CDR2 YYNGEE. The CDR3 consists of 13 residues. Trimming took off 2 bases at V and 5 bases at J, with 8 bases between the two ends. The CDR3 protein is CASSVRVDNEQFF. The CDR3 DNA reads as TGTGCCAGCAGCGTGAGGGTCGACAATGAGCAGTTCTTC.

The gene calls are TRBV5-1 and TRBJ2-1; TRBD1 matches 7 bases. This CDR3 contains 15 residues. CDR1 is SGHRS, CDR2 YFSETQ, per germline. Trimming at V came to 2 bases and at J to 2 bases, leaving 4 bases not matched to a gene. CDR3 sequence reads: CASSFRDSTYNEQFF. The CDR3 DNA sequence: TGCGCCAGCAGCTTCCGGGACAGCACCTACAATGAGCAGTTCTTC.

This clone was recorded a few times. A junction boundary mismatches the germline segment, possibly from a read error. The V call is TRBV6-1, the J call TRBJ2-4, with no clear D. Germline V lookup: CDR1 MNHNS, CDR2 SASEGT. The CDR3 is 14 residues long. DNA of the CDR3: TGTGCCAGCAGTGAAGCCCCTGCCAAAAACAGTCAGTACTTC. This encodes CASSEAPAKNSQYF.

This rearrangement joins TRBV6-5 to TRBJ2-7, with 10 bases matching TRBD2. Germline V CDR1 and CDR2: MNHEY, SVGAGI. The CDR3 covers 16 residues. The J segment lost 2 bases and the V segment lost 4 bases, leaving 8 bases of the junction unmatched. The CDR3 bases are TGTGCCAGCAGTTCTAGCGGGGGTTTTGGGCCCTACGAGCAGTACTTC. Protein product: CASSSSGGFGPYEQYF.

This chain joins TRBV4-2 and TRBJ2-7; 9 bases agree with TRBD2. The V gene end was trimmed by 0 bases and the J gene end by 4 bases; junction bases not matched to a gene: 4. CDR1 is LGHNA and CDR2 is YNFKEQ in the germline V gene. The CDR3 loop spans 15 amino acids. The CDR3 DNA sequence: TGTGCCAGCAGCCAAGATAAGCGGGGGGCGTACGAGCAGTACTTC. Its translation: CASSQDKRGAYEQYF.

The chain uses TRBV7-2 and TRBJ1-5; no clear D. The CDR3 extends over 15 amino acids. CDR1 is SGHTA and CDR2 is FQGNSA in the germline V gene. Trimming pared 3 bases from V and 6 bases from J, leaving 15 bases between. The CDR3 spells CASSFSGGASQPQHF. CDR3 bases: TGTGCCAGCAGCTTTTCGGGTGGCGCGAGTCAGCCCCAGCATTTT.

This clone was recorded a few times. This chain links TRBV5-1 with TRBJ2-7, with D possibly being TRBD2 (6 bases). CDR3 size: 15 residues. The germline V gene has CDR1 SGHRS and CDR2 YFSETQ. Deletions cut 2 bases from V and 2 bases from J, with 14 bases between. CDR3 nucleotide sequence: TGCGCCAGCAGCTTAGGCGGGGTGGGGACCTACGAGCAGTACTTC. As protein: CASSLGGVGTYEQYF.